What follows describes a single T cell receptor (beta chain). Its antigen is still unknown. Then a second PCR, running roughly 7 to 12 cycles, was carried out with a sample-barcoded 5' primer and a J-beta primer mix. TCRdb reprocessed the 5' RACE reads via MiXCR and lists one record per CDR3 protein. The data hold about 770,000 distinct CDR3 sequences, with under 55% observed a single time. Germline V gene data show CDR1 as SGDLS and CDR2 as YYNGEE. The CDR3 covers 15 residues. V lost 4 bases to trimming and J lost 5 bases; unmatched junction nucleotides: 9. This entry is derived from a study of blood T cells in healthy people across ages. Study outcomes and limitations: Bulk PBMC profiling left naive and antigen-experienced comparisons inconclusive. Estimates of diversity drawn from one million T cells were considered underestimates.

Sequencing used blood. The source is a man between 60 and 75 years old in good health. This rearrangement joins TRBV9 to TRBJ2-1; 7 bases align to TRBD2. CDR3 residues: CASSTQSSGNNEQFF. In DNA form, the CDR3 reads TGTGCCAGCAGCACCCAATCTAGCGGTAACAATGAGCAGTTCTTC.